This note documents a single T cell receptor (beta chain) sequence. This record belongs to a study of cytomegalovirus exposure and HLA in healthy donors. Study-wide background: Ancestry clustering placed 70% to 90% of about 400 genotyped donors in the Caucasian-associated cluster.

PCR used 60 Vbeta primers and 13 Jbeta primers. The table came from immunoSEQ multiplex PCR; TCRdb's copy has only in-frame clones and leaves some out. This table holds about 130,000 clones, about four fifths found once. The CDR3 has 15 residues. After removal of 3 bases from V and 4 bases from J, the junction contained 7 bases not matched to a gene. The germline CDR1 and CDR2 sequences are MDHEN and SYDVKM. V and J are TRBV28 and TRBJ1-2, with 8 positions matching TRBD1. This TCR derives from a woman aged 40-49 years in good health and CMV-seronegative. Sequencing used PBMCs. DNA for the CDR3: TGTGCCAGCAGTTTGGCGGACAGGGTTGGCTATGGCTACACCTTC. Protein product: CASSLADRVGYGYTF.